The entry below gives a single T cell receptor beta chain sequence along with its context. Authors' processing steps: Nucleated cell number was recorded as an estimate derived from reference gene primer amplification. Here immunoSEQ multiplex PCR was the method, and the copy in TCRdb shows in-frame clones only, minus some. V and J calls and clone size are copied from that table; D and trimming were computed from the DNA. Here the sample spans about 490,000 clones, 80% to 90% being singletons. This sample is drawn from a study of blood T cell repertoires in COVID-19. The overall study: The origin of the acute and convalescent COVID-19 samples was the United States, Italy and Spain.

The source of this sequence is a human donor in a cohort sampled during active COVID-19. The sequencing input was peripheral blood.

The CDR3 here is CAWSELAPAKNIQYF. The CDR3 DNA reads as TGTGCCTGGAGTGAGCTAGCCCCTGCCAAAAACATTCAGTACTTC. This sequence joins TRBV30 and TRBJ2-4, with a tentative D call TRBD2 (5 bases). Germline assignment: CDR1 GTSNPN and CDR2 SVGIG (reference sequence). Trimming took off 1 base at V and 1 base at J, with 11 bases between the two ends. The CDR3 loop spans 15 amino acids.